The present T cell receptor beta chain was sequenced within a study of shared clonotypes between healthy human individuals. Points from the study as a whole: Generally, naive subsets (rather than memory subsets) showed larger estimated richness.

Germline V gene lookup returns CDR1 SEHNR and CDR2 FQNEAQ (reference sequence). V shed 3 bases and J shed 0 bases, with 5 bases lying between them. The CDR3 length is 13 residues. Samples underwent the assay at deep level. The authors distributed each subset's genomic DNA evenly over several immunoSEQ plates. Authors' methods: ImmunoSEQ gave junction-only sequences without quality scores, so filtering differed. Assay used: immunoSEQ multiplex PCR; TCRdb lists only in-frame clones, some missing. The DNA was the basis for D and trimming; V, J and clone size are from that table. The sample holds roughly 2.4 million clones; 90% to 96% are singletons and the top ten take approximately 0.13%. This clone was recorded a few times. Antigen unknown. Other nucleotide sequences in the sample specify the same CDR3.

The chain couples TRBV7-9 to TRBJ1-1; D gene unclear. The receptor comes from a man younger than 35 in good health. The specimen was naive CD4+ T cells sorted from blood. Sample subset: CD45RA+ positively selected. CDR3 nucleotide sequence: TGTGCCAGCAGCTTTGGACTGAACACTGAAGCTTTCTTT. Encoded protein: CASSFGLNTEAFF.